Below are 27 T cell receptor beta chains sequenced from a single sample in a study of T-cell reconstitution after alpha-beta-depleted transplantation in children. For TCRbeta, the library was prepared with unique molecular identifiers. TCRdb passed the PCR reads through MiXCR, listing each CDR3 protein once. In the table there are some 290,000 distinct CDR3 sequences, 23% of which are singletons. The sequencing used PBMCs, mostly from graft donor cells, collected 180 days after TCRalphabeta/CD19-depleted stem cell transplant. The receptor set was obtained from a male patient aged 10 to 17 who had a stem cell transplant for acute lymphoblastic leukemia, so the T cells may come from the graft donor.

This clonotype was detected only a few times. This chain connects TRBV20-1 to TRBJ1-5; D gene uncertain. CDR3 length: 12 amino acids. Germline assignment: CDR1 DFQATT and CDR2 SNEGSKA (reference sequence). V gave up 3 bases and J gave up 5 bases, with 8 bases separating them. The CDR3 reads CSASLGDQPQHF. CDR3 sequence (DNA): TGCAGTGCTAGCCTCGGGGATCAGCCCCAGCATTTT.

The chain links TRBV9 to TRBJ2-1, with 10 nucleotides matching TRBD2. Per germline, CDR1 SGDLS and CDR2 YYNGEE. The J segment lost 3 bases and the V segment lost 0 bases, leaving 3 bases of the junction unmatched. The CDR3 length is 16 residues. The CDR3 DNA reads as TGTGCCAGCAGCGTAGTTGCTAGCGGGGGCTACAATGAGCAGTTCTTC. Encoded protein: CASSVVASGGYNEQFF.

V gene TRBV12-3 or TRBV12-4 combines with J gene TRBJ2-2; D is perhaps TRBD1 or TRBD2 (5 bases each). The CDR3 length is 19 residues. The V end was cut by 4 bases, the J end by 0 bases, with 21 bases between. The DNA for the CDR3 is TGTGCCAGCAGTTCCATTGGATTTGGGGGTCCGACGAACACCGGGGAGCTGTTTTTT. This gives the protein CASSSIGFGGPTNTGELFF.

This clonotype occurred once. This chain links TRBV5-6 with TRBJ2-1; 7 bases match TRBD1. The V gene's germline CDR1 is SGHDT and CDR2 YYEEEE. Losses at the gene ends were 2 bases for V and 6 bases for J; bases not matched to a gene: 2. The CDR3 is 13 amino acids. As DNA, the CDR3 is TGTGCCAGCAGCTTCGACAGGGCCAATGAGCAGTTCTTC. Its protein is CASSFDRANEQFF.

The rearrangement uses TRBV5-1 and TRBJ2-7; maybe TRBD2 (6 bases). The CDR3 is 15 residues long. The germline gives CDR1 SGHRS, CDR2 YFSETQ. V was shortened by 0 bases and J by 2 bases, with 12 bases between the two germline ends. CDR3 amino acids: CASSLGRRGPYEQYF. CDR3 DNA: TGCGCCAGCAGCTTGGGTCGGCGGGGTCCCTACGAGCAGTACTTC.

This chain joins TRBV19 and TRBJ2-2, with a weak D call TRBD2 (5 bases). Trimming took 8 bases from V and 0 from J, leaving 13 bases between them. CDR3 size: 15 residues. Germline loops: CDR1 LNHDA, CDR2 SQIVND (reference sequence). Here the CDR3 DNA reads TGTGCCAGTCGGGGTCGAGCACCGAACACCGGGGAGCTGTTTTTT. Protein product: CASRGRAPNTGELFF.

This clonotype was seen only a few times. The genes are TRBV9 and TRBJ2-3; no definite D call. Germline-derived CDR1 and CDR2 are SGDLS and YYNGEE. The CDR3 is made up of 14 amino acids. V was clipped by 0 bases and J by 4 bases, with 9 bases between them. The CDR3 DNA sequence: TGTGCCAGCAGCGTAGGCGAGTTACCAGATACGCAGTATTTT. Its protein is CASSVGELPDTQYF.

In DNA form, the CDR3 reads TGCGCCAGCATCGGGGGAAGGAGGGAGACCCAGTACTTC. This encodes CASIGGRRETQYF. The chain couples TRBV5-1 to TRBJ2-5, with D possibly matching TRBD2 (6 bases). The CDR3 covers 13 residues. V lost 6 bases and J 5 bases, leaving 14 bases between the germline ends. Germline CDR1 SGHRS, CDR2 YFSETQ.

This clonotype has a count of ten or more. The V gene is TRBV5-1, the J gene TRBJ1-5, with D tentatively TRBD1 (5 bases). Trimming left V 4 bases short and J 5 bases short, with 16 bases between. CDR3 size: 15 residues. Germline CDR1 reads SGHRS; CDR2 reads YFSETQ. CDR3: CASSPGGTADQPQHF. The DNA for the CDR3 is TGCGCCAGCAGCCCCGGGGGGACGGCAGATCAGCCCCAGCATTTT. Full variable domain (remainder filled in from reference TRBV5-1 and TRBJ1-5): KAGVTQTPRYLIKTRGQQVTLSCSPISGHRSVSWYQQTPGQGLQFLFEYFSETQRNKGNFPGRFSGRQFSNSRSEMNVSTLELGDSALYLCASSPGGTADQPQHFGDGTRLSIL.

Only a few counts were recorded for this clonotype. The rearrangement joins TRBV9 to TRBJ2-1; TRBD2 matches at 11 bases. Germline V CDR1 and CDR2: SGDLS, YYNGEE. Unmatched junction bases numbered 4, after V lost 4 bases and J lost 4 bases. The CDR3 is made up of 15 amino acids. The CDR3 is CASSPASGRYNEQFF. Here the CDR3 DNA reads TGTGCCAGCAGCCCGGCTAGCGGGAGGTACAATGAGCAGTTCTTC.

The CDR3 loop reads CASRGQGDTEAFF. CDR3 nucleotide sequence: TGTGCCAGCAGGGGACAGGGCGACACTGAAGCTTTCTTT. The chain uses TRBV6-6 and TRBJ1-1, with 9 nucleotides matching TRBD1. Per the germline V gene, CDR1 is MNHNY and CDR2 is SVGAGI (reference sequence). J lost 3 bases, V lost 6 bases, and 2 bases had no gene match. The length of the CDR3 is 13 residues.

The rearrangement uses TRBV9 and TRBJ2-4; maybe TRBD2 (5 bases). CDR1 and CDR2 (germline): SGDLS, YYNGEE. With 3 bases removed from V and 5 bases from J, the gap between germline ends came to 9 bases. CDR3 length: 13 residues. CDR3 nucleotides: TGTGCCAGCAGCGCTGGGCGGGAAAACATTCAGTACTTC. Protein product: CASSAGRENIQYF.

In its sample, this clonotype was seen many times. The chain links TRBV29-1 to TRBJ1-2; tentatively, D is TRBD1 (5 bases). CDR3 length: 15 residues. The germline V gene has CDR1 SQVTM and CDR2 ANQGSEA. Trimming pared 2 bases from V and 0 bases from J, leaving 13 bases between. The DNA for the CDR3 is TGCAGCGTTGAAATGGGGGGATCCTCTAACTATGGCTACACCTTC. Its translation is CSVEMGGSSNYGYTF.

The chain combines TRBV20-1 with TRBJ2-7; D ambiguous. V lost 3 bases and J lost 0, with 9 bases in between. The CDR3 loop spans 13 amino acids. In germline, CDR1 is DFQATT, CDR2 SNEGSKA (reference sequence). CDR3 coding DNA: TGCAGTGCTAGTGCAGGAAGCTCCTACGAGCAGTACTTC. Its protein is CSASAGSSYEQYF.

The gene calls are TRBV20-1 and TRBJ2-3; D remains unclear. V lost 4 bases to trimming and J lost 6 bases, with 11 bases between them. The CDR3 is 12 residues long. The germline V gene has CDR1 DFQATT and CDR2 SNEGSKA (reference sequence). The CDR3: CSAIPRSDTQYF. DNA of the CDR3: TGCAGTGCTATACCTCGCAGTGATACGCAGTATTTT.

The chain joins TRBV9 to TRBJ2-7, with D unclear. Germline CDR1 SGDLS, CDR2 YYNGEE. The CDR3 contains 12 residues. V lost 0 bases and J lost 3, with 4 bases in between. The CDR3 DNA follows: TGTGCCAGCAGCGTAGACGACTACGAGCAGTACTTC. This sequence encodes CASSVDDYEQYF.

J is TRBJ2-7 and V is TRBV6-2 or TRBV6-3; possibly TRBD2 for D (5 bases). Between the trimmed V and J ends, which lost 6 bases and 2 bases, there was a span of 8 bases. The CDR3 totals 12 residues. The germline gives CDR1 MNHEY, CDR2 SVGEGT. CDR3 loop: CASSAGAYEQYF. The CDR3, as DNA: TGTGCCAGCAGCGCCGGGGCCTACGAGCAGTACTTC.

This clonotype has more than one count but fewer than ten. The V gene is TRBV27, the J gene TRBJ2-1; TRBD2 matches at 8 bases. The junction had 9 bases not matched to a gene; V was cut back by 2 bases and J by 9 bases. This CDR3 region has 15 residues. Germline CDR1 and CDR2: MNHEY and SMNVEV (reference sequence). The CDR3 DNA reads TGTGCCAGCAGTTTAACTAGCGGTCCCCCTGGTGAGCAGTTCTTC. As protein: CASSLTSGPPGEQFF.

The chain employs TRBV5-1 and TRBJ1-1; 11 bases agree with TRBD1. Looked up from germline, CDR1 is SGHRS and CDR2 is YFSETQ. The CDR3 covers 16 residues. The J segment lost 5 bases and the V segment lost 4 bases, leaving 10 bases of the junction unmatched. The CDR3 region has the DNA TGCGCCAGCAGCCGGACAGGGGGCCTTCAACGGACTGAAGCTTTCTTT. It codes for CASSRTGGLQRTEAFF. The full variable domain, in which reference TRBV5-1 and TRBJ1-1 provide the parts outside the CDR3, is KAGVTQTPRYLIKTRGQQVTLSCSPISGHRSVSWYQQTPGQGLQFLFEYFSETQRNKGNFPGRFSGRQFSNSRSEMNVSTLELGDSALYLCASSRTGGLQRTEAFFGQGTRLTVV.

The chain carries TRBV12-3 or TRBV12-4 and TRBJ2-3; 10 bases agree with TRBD2. The V gene end was trimmed by 0 bases and the J gene end by 4 bases; junction bases not matched to a gene: 13. The CDR3 is 19 residues long. CDR3 region: CASSLALWLAGGQADTQYF. Written as DNA, the CDR3 is TGTGCCAGCAGTTTAGCGCTTTGGTTAGCGGGAGGCCAAGCAGATACGCAGTATTTT.

The gene calls are TRBV27 and TRBJ2-7, with 7 bases aligning to TRBD2. CDR1 MNHEY and CDR2 SMNVEV come from the germline V gene (reference sequence). The CDR3 consists of 15 residues. Germline trimming cut 6 bases from V and 0 bases from J; bases unmatched to any gene: 8. Here the CDR3 reads CASSLYPSGSYEQYF. In DNA, the CDR3 is TGTGCCAGCAGCCTTTACCCTAGCGGCTCCTACGAGCAGTACTTC.

V gene TRBV10-3 combines with J gene TRBJ2-1, with D perhaps TRBD2 (6 bases). Trimming took 2 bases from V and 12 from J, leaving 14 bases between them. Germline V gene lookup returns CDR1 ENHRY and CDR2 SYGVKD. This CDR3 has 13 residues. The CDR3 is CAISETLASWQFF. As DNA, the CDR3 is TGTGCCATCAGTGAGACGCTAGCGAGCTGGCAGTTCTTC.

This clonotype was observed a handful of times. The chain couples TRBV27 to TRBJ2-3; 7 positions match TRBD2. V was clipped by 5 bases and J by 4 bases; unmatched bases: 9. The CDR3 has 15 amino acids. Germline CDR1 and CDR2: MNHEY and SMNVEV (reference sequence). In DNA, the CDR3 is TGTGCCAGCAGTCTCGGGGCGGGAGACTCAGATACGCAGTATTTT. Protein: CASSLGAGDSDTQYF.

This chain's CDR3 is CASNLGTGGSPLHF. The CDR3, as DNA: TGTGCCAGCAACCTTGGGACAGGGGGATCACCCCTCCACTTT. V usage is TRBV12-3 or TRBV12-4 and J usage is TRBJ1-6; 11 bases line up with TRBD1. Losses at the gene ends were 7 bases for V and 10 bases for J; bases not matched to a gene: 6. CDR3 size: 14 residues.

This sequence joins TRBV9 and TRBJ1-1; 9 positions match TRBD1. The germline gives CDR1 SGDLS, CDR2 YYNGEE. This CDR3 comprises 15 residues. Losses at the gene ends were 3 bases for V and 5 bases for J; bases not matched to a gene: 8. The CDR3 DNA sequence: TGTGCCAGCAGCGCTGGGACAGGGTGGGTAACTGAAGCTTTCTTT. Its translation is CASSAGTGWVTEAFF.

The gene calls are TRBV3-1 and TRBJ2-1; TRBD2 matches at 7 bases. This CDR3 is built from 14 residues. Losses at the gene ends were 4 bases for V and 4 bases for J; bases not matched to a gene: 4. The V gene's germline CDR1 is LGHDT and CDR2 YNNKEL (reference sequence). CDR3 protein: CASSPGLQYNEQFF. CDR3 DNA: TGTGCCAGCAGCCCGGGACTACAATACAATGAGCAGTTCTTC.

The rearrangement links TRBV7-3 to TRBJ2-7, with D tentatively TRBD1 (6 bases). Germline V gene data show CDR1 as SGHTA and CDR2 as FQGTGA. The V gene lost 0 bases and the J gene lost 4 bases, with 13 bases spanning the gap. This CDR3 spans 15 amino acids. The CDR3 protein is CASSLTGGSRYEQYF. In nucleotides, the CDR3 is TGTGCCAGCAGCTTAACAGGGGGATCAAGGTACGAGCAGTACTTC.